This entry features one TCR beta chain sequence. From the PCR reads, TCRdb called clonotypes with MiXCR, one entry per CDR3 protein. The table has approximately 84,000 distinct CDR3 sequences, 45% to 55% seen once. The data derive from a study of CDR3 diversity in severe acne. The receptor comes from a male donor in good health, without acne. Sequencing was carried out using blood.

In DNA, the CDR3 is TGCGCCAGCAGCATGACAGGACGGGAGACCCAGTACTTC. Translating it yields CASSMTGRETQYF. The chain combines TRBV5-1 with TRBJ2-5; D might be TRBD1 (6 bases). The ends were cut back, 4 bases at V and 5 bases at J, with 12 bases in the middle. Germline lookup yields CDR1 SGHRS and CDR2 YFSETQ. This CDR3 is 13 amino acids long.